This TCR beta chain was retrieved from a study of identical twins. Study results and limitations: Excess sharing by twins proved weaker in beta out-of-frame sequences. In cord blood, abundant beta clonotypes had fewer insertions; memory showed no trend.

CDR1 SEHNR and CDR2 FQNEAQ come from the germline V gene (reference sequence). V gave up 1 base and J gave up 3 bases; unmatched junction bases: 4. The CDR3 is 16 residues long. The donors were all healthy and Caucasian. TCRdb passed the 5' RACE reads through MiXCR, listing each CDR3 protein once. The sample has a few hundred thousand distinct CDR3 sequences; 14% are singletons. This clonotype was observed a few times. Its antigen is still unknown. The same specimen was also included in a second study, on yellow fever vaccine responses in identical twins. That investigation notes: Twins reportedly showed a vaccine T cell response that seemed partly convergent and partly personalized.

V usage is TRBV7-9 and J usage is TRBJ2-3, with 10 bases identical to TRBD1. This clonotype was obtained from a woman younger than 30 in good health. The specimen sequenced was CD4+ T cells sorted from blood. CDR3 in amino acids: CASSLGGQGTTDTQYF. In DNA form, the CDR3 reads TGTGCCAGCAGCTTAGGGGGACAGGGGACGACAGATACGCAGTATTTT.